The 32 T cell receptor beta chains below were found in one sample sequenced in a study of OX40 agonist ivuxolimab in advanced cancers. The assay was immunoSEQ multiplex PCR, and TCRdb's table has in-frame clones only and misses some. The sample has over 95,000 clones, 91% seen once; the top ten hold around 0.33%. Material: CD4+ or CD8+ T cells sorted from blood, obtained in a trial of the OX40 agonist ivuxolimab. The receptors derive from an adult with an advanced solid tumor such as melanoma, head and neck, liver or kidney cancer.

The chain recombines TRBV6-9 with TRBJ1-2; D not certain. CDR1 MNHGY and CDR2 SVAAGI come from the germline V gene. V lost 11 bases to trimming and J lost 4 bases, with 11 bases between them. The CDR3 has 11 residues. CDR3 in DNA: TGTGCCTCAAACATGGGCTATGGCTACACCTTC. This gives the protein CASNMGYGYTF.

The gene calls are TRBV7-2 and TRBJ2-3, with D possibly TRBD2 on 6 matching bases. CDR1 and CDR2 from the germline V gene are SGHTA and FQGNSA. This CDR3 region has 16 residues. Trimming removed 1 base at V and 2 bases at J, with 13 bases between. The CDR3 spells CASSLVISGHTDTQYF. The CDR3 nucleotides are TGTGCCAGCAGCTTAGTGATTAGCGGCCACACAGATACGCAGTATTTT. Filled out from reference TRBV7-2 and TRBJ2-3, the complete variable domain reads GAGVSQSPSNKVTEKGKDVELRCDPISGHTALYWYRQSLGQGLEFLIYFQGNSAPDKSGLPSDRFSAERTGGSVSTLTIQRTQQEDSAVYLCASSLVISGHTDTQYFGPGTRLTVL.

The V and J genes are TRBV6-1 and TRBJ2-3; 7 bases align to TRBD1. Germline CDR1 is MNHNS and CDR2 is SASEGT. This CDR3 contains 14 residues. The J segment lost 1 base and the V segment lost 7 bases, leaving 5 bases of the junction unmatched. The CDR3 loop is CASKNRGGTDTQYF. CDR3 bases: TGTGCCAGCAAAAACAGGGGCGGCACAGATACGCAGTATTTT.

J is TRBJ1-2 and V is TRBV6-6; 9 bases fit TRBD1. The CDR3 is made up of 15 amino acids. Germline loops: CDR1 MNHNY, CDR2 SVGAGI (reference sequence). V shed 2 bases, J shed 6 bases, and the junction held 7 bases outside the gene matches. The DNA for the CDR3 is TGTGCCAGCAGTTACAATGCGGGACAGGGAAATGGCTACACCTTC. Translated, it gives CASSYNAGQGNGYTF.

The CDR3 nucleotides are TGTGCCAGCAGCCCTCCGGGACTAGCGGGAGGGCAGTACGAGCAGTACTTC. It codes for CASSPPGLAGGQYEQYF. V gene TRBV7-2 combines with J gene TRBJ2-7; 16 nucleotides match TRBD2. The V and J ends lost 5 bases and 4 bases, in that order; junction bases with no gene match: 8. The CDR3 runs 17 residues. Germline V gene data show CDR1 as SGHTA and CDR2 as FQGNSA.

The chain has TRBV18 and TRBJ2-7, with D unclear. Looked up from germline, CDR1 is KGHSH and CDR2 is LQKENI. The CDR3 loop spans 13 amino acids. The germline V and J ends were trimmed by 2 bases and 6 bases, with 11 bases remaining between them. The DNA for the CDR3 is TGTGCCAGCTCACCAGCCCGGATGGGCGAGCAGTACTTC. Amino acid sequence: CASSPARMGEQYF.

The chain links TRBV28 to TRBJ1-2, with D possibly matching TRBD1 (5 bases). CDR3 length: 15 residues. Trimming took 7 bases from V and 2 from J, leaving 17 bases between them. The germline V gene encodes CDR1 MDHEN and CDR2 SYDVKM. The CDR3 DNA reads TGTGCCAGCAATGTTAGGGACCGACCAAACTATGGCTACACCTTC. It yields the protein CASNVRDRPNYGYTF.

The J gene is TRBJ2-1, the V gene TRBV21-1. TRBV21-1 is a pseudogene segment. The length of the CDR3 is 15 residues. CDR3 sequence (DNA): TGTGCCAGCAGGGGGACCTTGAGCTCCTACAATGAGCAGTTCTTC. Translated: CASRGTLSSYNEQFF.

CDR3 protein: CASSPGGAYNEQFF. The CDR3 DNA reads as TGTGCCAGCTCACCAGGGGGAGCATACAATGAGCAGTTCTTC. The V and J genes are TRBV18 and TRBJ2-1; either TRBD1 or TRBD2 may supply D (5 bases each). Per germline, CDR1 KGHSH and CDR2 LQKENI. The length of the CDR3 is 14 residues. V was shortened by 2 bases and J by 4 bases, with 9 bases between the two germline ends. Based on the CDR3 plus reference TRBV18 and TRBJ2-1, the full variable domain is NAGVMQNPRHLVRRRGQEARLRCSPMKGHSHVYWYRQLPEEGLKFMVYLQKENIIDESGMPKERFSAEFPKEGPSILRIQQVVRGDSAAYFCASSPGGAYNEQFFGPGTRLTVL.

This rearrangement joins TRBV5-6 to TRBJ2-7, with a tentative D call TRBD1 (6 bases). The CDR3 consists of 15 residues. The V and J ends lost 0 bases and 6 bases respectively, with 16 bases between them. Germline-derived CDR1 and CDR2 are SGHDT and YYEEEE. The CDR3 sequence: CASSLEPGVNIEQYF. The CDR3 nucleotides are TGTGCCAGCAGCTTGGAGCCAGGGGTTAATATCGAGCAGTACTTC.

The chain carries TRBV18 and TRBJ2-1; 10 nucleotides line up with TRBD2. V dropped 0 bases and J dropped 8; count of bases not matched to a gene: 7. Germline loops: CDR1 KGHSH, CDR2 LQKENI. This CDR3 has 16 residues. CDR3 in amino acids: CASSPPGLAWFDEQFF. Here the CDR3 DNA reads TGTGCCAGCTCACCACCGGGACTAGCGTGGTTCGATGAGCAGTTCTTC.

The rearrangement links TRBV10-3 to TRBJ2-5; perhaps TRBD2 as D (6 bases). CDR3 length equals 13 residues. Per the germline V gene, CDR1 is ENHRY and CDR2 is SYGVKD. V was clipped by 6 bases and J by 3 bases, with 11 bases between them. The CDR3 nucleotides are TGTGCCATCAGCCAGACGGGAGAAGAGACCCAGTACTTC. Protein sequence: CAISQTGEETQYF.

This clone was picked up a small number of times. This chain joins TRBV10-2 and TRBJ2-7; D possibly matches TRBD1 or TRBD2 (6 bases each). V was pared by 4 bases and J by 2 bases, with 27 bases between. Germline-derived CDR1 and CDR2 are WSHSY and SAAADI. This CDR3 spans 19 amino acids. CDR3 in DNA: TGCGCCAGCAGTGGAACAGGGCGGGGCGAAACCCGGTCAGCCTACGAGCAGTACTTC. Amino acids: CASSGTGRGETRSAYEQYF.

As concerns this clone: This sample includes further DNA sequences coding for the same CDR3. The J gene is TRBJ1-5, the V gene TRBV7-2; 7 bases map to TRBD1. CDR3 size: 17 residues. With 5 bases clipped from V and 5 bases from J, the junction kept 15 bases outside the gene matches. The germline V gene has CDR1 SGHTA and CDR2 FQGNSA. The CDR3: CASSPSPLDRRHQPQHF. In DNA form, the CDR3 reads TGTGCCAGCAGCCCATCACCCTTGGACAGGAGGCATCAGCCCCAGCATTTT.

This clone has just one count. The chain carries TRBV28 and TRBJ2-1, with TRBD2 matching over 13 bases. V lost 6 bases to trimming and J lost 5 bases; unmatched junction nucleotides: 10. This CDR3 spans 17 amino acids. Germline V gene lookup returns CDR1 MDHEN and CDR2 SYDVKM. The CDR3 DNA is TGTGCCAGCAGGCCCCCCCGAGGGACTAGCGGGAACAATGAGCAGTTCTTC. Its protein is CASRPPRGTSGNNEQFF.

The rearrangement uses TRBV27 and TRBJ2-3; D remains unclear. Trimming shortened V by 6 bases and J by 2 bases, and 24 bases separated the two germline ends. The CDR3 length is 18 residues. CDR1 is MNHEY, CDR2 SMNVEV, per germline (reference sequence). CDR3 nucleotides: TGTGCCAGCAGCCCCACCAGTTTCTCCCGCTTTGACACAGATACGCAGTATTTT. Its protein product is CASSPTSFSRFDTDTQYF.

The V gene is TRBV21-1, the J gene TRBJ2-1; the DNA was not used to check the table's D call, TRBD2. TRBV21-1 is classified as a pseudogene. This CDR3 has 15 residues. The CDR3: CASSKGLAGVNEQFF. The CDR3 DNA follows: TGTGCCAGCAGCAAAGGACTAGCGGGGGTTAATGAGCAGTTCTTC.

This chain uses TRBV4-1 with TRBJ2-3; D may match TRBD1 or TRBD2 (5 bases each). Germline values: CDR1 MGHRA, CDR2 YSYEKL. This CDR3 has 16 amino acids. V was pared by 7 bases and J by 1 base, with 18 bases between. CDR3 DNA: TGCGCCAGCACCCAGGGAGACTGGACCCGCACAGATACGCAGTATTTT. It encodes CASTQGDWTRTDTQYF.

The CDR3 DNA sequence: TGTGCCAGCAGTCTCCGGACTAGCGGAGCAGATACGCAGTATTTT. Amino acid sequence: CASSLRTSGADTQYF. The chain uses TRBV5-4 and TRBJ2-3; 10 bases line up with TRBD2. Germline lookup yields CDR1 SGHNT and CDR2 YYREEE (reference sequence). The CDR3 totals 15 residues. With 5 bases clipped from V and 4 bases from J, the junction kept 7 bases outside the gene matches.

V usage is TRBV6-1 and J usage is TRBJ2-7; D unresolved. Trimming left V 7 bases short and J 8 bases short, with 12 bases between. CDR3 length equals 11 residues. CDR1 and CDR2 (germline): MNHNS, SASEGT. CDR3 region: CASTSWGQQYF. The CDR3, as DNA: TGTGCCAGCACCTCATGGGGTCAGCAGTACTTC.

This clone is a singleton in its sample. The chain has TRBV11-2 and TRBJ2-3; no clear D gene. V was pared by 0 bases and J by 3 bases, with 4 bases between. Germline V gene data show CDR1 as SGHAT and CDR2 as FQNNGV. There are 13 residues in the CDR3. CDR3: CASSLDRTDTQYF. CDR3 sequence (DNA): TGTGCCAGCAGCTTAGACAGAACAGATACGCAGTATTTT.

The chain carries TRBV11-2 and TRBJ1-3; D is undetermined. V dropped 3 bases and J dropped 1 base, with 16 bases sitting between them. The germline V gene encodes CDR1 SGHAT and CDR2 FQNNGV. This CDR3 is 17 amino acids long. The CDR3 loop is CASSFRGLGWSGNTIYF. In DNA form, the CDR3 reads TGTGCCAGCAGCTTCAGAGGTCTGGGATGGTCTGGAAACACCATATATTTT. Drawing the rest from reference TRBV11-2 and TRBJ1-3, the complete variable domain is EAGVAQSPRYKIIEKRQSVAFWCNPISGHATLYWYQQILGQGPKLLIQFQNNGVVDDSQLPKDRFSAERLKGVDSTLKIQPAKLEDSAVYLCASSFRGLGWSGNTIYFGEGSWLTVV.

This clone was detected once. This sequence joins TRBV4-3 and TRBJ2-3, with D perhaps matching TRBD2 (6 bases). Trimming removed 1 base from V and 6 bases from J, with 14 bases in between. The CDR3 is 15 amino acids. Per germline, CDR1 LGHNA and CDR2 YSLEER. CDR3 in amino acids: CASSQAGAPLDTQYF. The CDR3 DNA is TGCGCCAGCAGCCAAGCGGGAGCACCGTTGGATACGCAGTATTTT.

J is TRBJ2-1 and V is TRBV7-2; 9 positions agree with TRBD1. The V and J ends lost 6 bases and 6 bases, in that order; junction bases with no gene match: 9. The CDR3 has 15 residues. Per the germline V gene, CDR1 is SGHTA and CDR2 is FQGNSA. The CDR3 sequence is CASSQDRGNVNEQFF. The CDR3 DNA sequence: TGTGCCAGCAGTCAGGACAGGGGCAACGTCAATGAGCAGTTCTTC.

This clone was picked up one time. The chain links TRBV7-9 to TRBJ2-1; 8 positions agree with TRBD2. Germline V gene sequence: CDR1 SEHNR, CDR2 FQNEAQ (reference sequence). V was clipped by 7 bases and J by 4 bases; unmatched bases: 9. The CDR3 extends over 15 amino acids. This chain's CDR3 is CASKGTGGPYNEQFF. The CDR3 region has the DNA TGTGCCAGCAAGGGAACGGGAGGGCCGTACAATGAGCAGTTCTTC.

The chain is built from TRBV18 and TRBJ2-7; 10 bases line up with TRBD2. The CDR3 loop spans 15 amino acids. Germline lookup yields CDR1 KGHSH and CDR2 LQKENI. Losses at the gene ends were 6 bases for V and 3 bases for J; bases not matched to a gene: 8. This chain's CDR3 is CASSSGTSAIYEQYF. In DNA, the CDR3 is TGTGCCAGCTCGTCCGGGACTAGCGCAATCTACGAGCAGTACTTC. The complete variable domain, with remaining parts taken from reference TRBV18 and TRBJ2-7, reads NAGVMQNPRHLVRRRGQEARLRCSPMKGHSHVYWYRQLPEEGLKFMVYLQKENIIDESGMPKERFSAEFPKEGPSILRIQQVVRGDSAAYFCASSSGTSAIYEQYFGPGTRLTVT.

The chain links TRBV7-9 to TRBJ2-5; the D gene is possibly TRBD2 (5 bases). V was pared by 5 bases and J by 5 bases, with 12 bases between. Germline V lookup: CDR1 SEHNR, CDR2 FQNEAQ (reference sequence). This CDR3 spans 13 amino acids. The CDR3: CASSPLALETQYF. As DNA, the CDR3 is TGTGCCAGCAGCCCGCTAGCTCTCGAGACCCAGTACTTC.

J is TRBJ1-1 and V is TRBV2; tentatively, D is TRBD1 (6 bases). The CDR3 totals 14 residues. Trimming took 9 bases from V and 0 from J, leaving 14 bases between them. Looked up from germline, CDR1 is SNHLY and CDR2 is FYNNEI. CDR3 amino acids: CASLRGPMNTEAFF. CDR3 nucleotide sequence: TGTGCCAGTCTCAGGGGCCCCATGAACACTGAAGCTTTCTTT.

The CDR3 DNA sequence: TGTGCCAGCAGTCTGACAGTGGTGAGGGCAGATACGCAGTATTTT. Residues: CASSLTVVRADTQYF. The chain has TRBV6-5 and TRBJ2-3; D is tentatively TRBD1 or TRBD2 (5 bases each). This CDR3 has 15 amino acids. The germline gives CDR1 MNHEY, CDR2 SVGAGI. The germline V and J ends were trimmed by 5 bases and 4 bases, with 16 bases remaining between them.

The chain is built from TRBV28 and TRBJ1-5; no clear D. The length of the CDR3 is 15 residues. The germline V gene has CDR1 MDHEN and CDR2 SYDVKM. V was clipped by 3 bases and J by 2 bases, with 11 bases between them. The CDR3 DNA reads TGTGCCAGCAGTTTTTCCCGGGCTGGCAATCAGCCCCAGCATTTT. Translating it yields CASSFSRAGNQPQHF.

The CDR3 bases are TGTGCCAGCAGCAAAAGTGGGGTGAGGGGGCTAAGCTCCTACGAGCAGTACTTC. This gives the protein CASSKSGVRGLSSYEQYF. The gene calls are TRBV21-1 and TRBJ2-7; TRBD1 is taken as the D call from the table, unchecked against the DNA. TRBV21-1 is classified as a pseudogene. This CDR3 comprises 18 residues.

V usage is TRBV28 and J usage is TRBJ1-2; 7 bases are shared with TRBD1. This CDR3 spans 14 amino acids. The germline V gene has CDR1 MDHEN and CDR2 SYDVKM. The junction had 4 bases not matched to a gene; V was cut back by 6 bases and J by 0 bases. CDR3 protein: CASSNRGPNYGYTF. CDR3 sequence (DNA): TGTGCCAGCAGCAACAGGGGTCCTAACTATGGCTACACCTTC.